A single T cell receptor beta chain is shown here with its context. Its antigen is not identified. A much larger clone is a single base away; this may be a read error. Prepared libraries of TCR beta cDNA carried unique molecular identifiers. TCRdb re-derived calls from the PCR reads in MiXCR, one entry per CDR3 protein. The repertoire includes approximately 180,000 distinct CDR3 sequences, roughly 31% of them detected once, and about 1.6% sits in the top ten. This record comes from a study of post-analysis software for immune sequencing data. For the study at large: Relapsing-remitting, secondary progressive and progressive-relapsing courses of multiple sclerosis were included.

The V end was cut by 0 bases, the J end by 6 bases, with 12 bases between. The length of the CDR3 is 14 residues. CDR1 and CDR2 (germline): DFQATT, SNEGSKA (reference sequence). Points from the study as a whole: Higher frequency in patients than in controls was seen for roughly five TRBV segments, with TRBV5-6, TRBV5-1 and TRBV20-1 among them.

The receptor comes from a girl aged 10 to 17 with multiple sclerosis. V gene TRBV20-1 combines with J gene TRBJ2-4, with D possibly matching TRBD2 (6 bases). The source material was blood. CDR3 DNA sequence: TGCAGTGCTAGAGATCAGGACGGGGGAAACATTCAGTACTTC. This codes for CSARDQDGGNIQYF.